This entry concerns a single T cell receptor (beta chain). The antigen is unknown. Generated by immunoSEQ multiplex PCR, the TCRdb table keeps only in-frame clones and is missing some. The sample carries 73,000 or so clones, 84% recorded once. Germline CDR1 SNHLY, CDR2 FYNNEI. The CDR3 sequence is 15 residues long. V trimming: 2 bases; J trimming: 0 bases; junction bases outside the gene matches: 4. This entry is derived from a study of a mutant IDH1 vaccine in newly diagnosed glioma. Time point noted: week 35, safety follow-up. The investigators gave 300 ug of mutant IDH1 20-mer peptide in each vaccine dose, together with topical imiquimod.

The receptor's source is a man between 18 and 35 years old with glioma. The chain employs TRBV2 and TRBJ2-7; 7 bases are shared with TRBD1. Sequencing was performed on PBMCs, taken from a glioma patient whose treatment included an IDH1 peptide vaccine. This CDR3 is CASSERQGSSYEQYF. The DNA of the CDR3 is TGTGCCAGCAGTGAAAGACAGGGAAGCTCCTACGAGCAGTACTTC. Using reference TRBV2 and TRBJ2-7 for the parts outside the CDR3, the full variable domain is EPEVTQTPSHQVTQMGQEVILRCVPISNHLYFYWYRQILGQKVEFLVSFYNNEISEKSEIFDDQFSVERPDGSNFTLKIRSTKLEDSAMYFCASSERQGSSYEQYFGPGTRLTVT.